A single sample is the source of the 8 T cell receptor beta chains below, sequenced in a study of T cells in localized non-small cell lung cancer. TCRdb keeps only in-frame clones here, not all; method: immunoSEQ multiplex PCR. The sample records 4,500 or so clones, 28% being singletons. The sequenced sample was lung tumor tissue, obtained before any cancer treatment. Receptors originate from a man aged 40 to 70 with stage II lung adenocarcinoma.

The genes are TRBV28 and TRBJ2-5; perhaps TRBD1 as D (6 bases). V was pared by 2 bases and J by 0 bases, with 16 bases between. Germline CDR1 is MDHEN and CDR2 is SYDVKM. The CDR3 covers 17 residues. This CDR3 reads CASSLGQPGAYQETQYF. In nucleotides, the CDR3 is TGTGCCAGCAGTTTAGGACAGCCCGGGGCGTACCAAGAGACCCAGTACTTC.

The chain recombines TRBV6-8 with TRBJ2-7, with 11 bases lining up with TRBD2. V trimming: 5 bases; J trimming: 4 bases; junction bases outside the gene matches: 4. The germline CDR1 and CDR2 sequences are MNHGY and SAAAGT. CDR3 length: 14 amino acids. The CDR3 loop reads CASSPLAGGYEQYF. The CDR3 nucleotides are TGTGCCAGCAGTCCTCTAGCGGGAGGTTACGAGCAGTACTTC.

This clone was observed a few times. V usage is TRBV12-5 and J usage is TRBJ2-3; D gene uncertain. This CDR3 has 12 amino acids. The V gene's germline CDR1 is LGHNT and CDR2 FRNRAP. Here the CDR3 reads CASKIGSDTQYF. Here the CDR3 DNA reads TGTGCCAGCAAAATTGGGTCAGATACGCAGTATTTT.

This clone has a handful of counts. The J gene is TRBJ2-7, the V gene TRBV19; D remains ambiguous. Trimming left V 1 base short and J 0 bases short, with 7 bases between. This CDR3 comprises 14 residues. Germline V CDR1 and CDR2: LNHDA, SQIVND (reference sequence). CDR3 loop: CASSIGSGSYEQYF. As DNA, the CDR3 is TGTGCCAGTAGTATAGGGAGTGGCTCCTACGAGCAGTACTTC.

This clone was seen only a few times. The chain has TRBV9 and TRBJ2-7, with 12 bases fitting TRBD1. The CDR3 contains 15 residues. Per germline, CDR1 SGDLS and CDR2 YYNGEE. Trimming cost V 4 bases and J 5 bases; bases outside gene matches: 7. CDR3: CASSPQGTGGHEQYF. For the CDR3, the DNA is TGTGCCAGCAGCCCTCAGGGGACAGGGGGCCACGAGCAGTACTTC.

In its sample, this clone ranks as medium-sized. The chain joins TRBV4-1 to TRBJ2-2; 8 bases align to TRBD2. Germline V gene sequence: CDR1 MGHRA, CDR2 YSYEKL. V dropped 3 bases and J dropped 2; count of bases not matched to a gene: 2. The CDR3 extends over 15 amino acids. The DNA for the CDR3 is TGCGCCAGCAGCCAGAGCGGGAGAAACACCGGGGAGCTGTTTTTT. Translation gives CASSQSGRNTGELFF.

The chain couples TRBV30 to TRBJ1-5, with 7 bases fitting TRBD1. With V trimmed by 3 bases and J by 4 bases, 3 bases remained unmatched. CDR1 GTSNPN and CDR2 SVGIG come from the germline V gene (reference sequence). The CDR3 has 13 amino acids. The CDR3 spells CAWRQGLNQPQHF. The CDR3 DNA sequence: TGTGCCTGGAGACAGGGGCTGAATCAGCCCCAGCATTTT.

This clone is categorized as medium-sized. J is TRBJ2-2 and V is TRBV11-3; D possibly corresponds to TRBD2 (7 bases). CDR1 and CDR2 from the germline V gene are SGHNT and YENEEA. CDR3 length equals 15 residues. Trimming left V 3 bases short and J 6 bases short, with 14 bases between. CDR3 DNA sequence: TGTGCCAGCAGCTTTTTGTCGGGGGGCCCCGGGGAGCTGTTTTTT. It codes for CASSFLSGGPGELFF.